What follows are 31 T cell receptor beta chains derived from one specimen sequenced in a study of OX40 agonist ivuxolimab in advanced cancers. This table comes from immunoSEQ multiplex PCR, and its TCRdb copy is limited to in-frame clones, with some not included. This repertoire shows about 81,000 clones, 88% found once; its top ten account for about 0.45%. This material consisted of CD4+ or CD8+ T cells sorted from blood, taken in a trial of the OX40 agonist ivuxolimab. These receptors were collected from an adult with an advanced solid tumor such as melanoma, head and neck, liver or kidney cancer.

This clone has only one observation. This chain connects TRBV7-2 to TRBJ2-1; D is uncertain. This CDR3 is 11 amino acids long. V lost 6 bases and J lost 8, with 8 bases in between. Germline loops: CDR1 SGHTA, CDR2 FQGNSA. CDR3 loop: CASRSVDEQFF. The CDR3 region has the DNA TGTGCCAGCAGAAGCGTCGATGAGCAGTTCTTC.

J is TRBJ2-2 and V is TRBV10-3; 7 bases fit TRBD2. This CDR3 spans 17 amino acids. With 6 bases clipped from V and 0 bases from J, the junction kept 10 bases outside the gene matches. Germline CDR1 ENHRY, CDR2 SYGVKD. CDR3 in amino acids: CAIRDSGGVSNTGELFF. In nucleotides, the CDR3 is TGTGCCATCAGGGATAGTGGGGGGGTCTCGAACACCGGGGAGCTGTTTTTT.

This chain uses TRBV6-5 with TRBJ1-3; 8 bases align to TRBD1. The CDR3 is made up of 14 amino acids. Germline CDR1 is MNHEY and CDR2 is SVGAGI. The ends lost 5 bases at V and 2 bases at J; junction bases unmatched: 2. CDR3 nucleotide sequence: TGTGCCAGCAGTCCGACAGGGGCTGGAAACACCATATATTTT. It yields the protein CASSPTGAGNTIYF.

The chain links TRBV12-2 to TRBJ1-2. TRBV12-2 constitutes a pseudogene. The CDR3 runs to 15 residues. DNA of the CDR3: TGTGCAAGTCGCTTAGCGGGTAGGGGGGAGTATGGCTACACCTTC. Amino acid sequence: CASRLAGRGEYGYTF.

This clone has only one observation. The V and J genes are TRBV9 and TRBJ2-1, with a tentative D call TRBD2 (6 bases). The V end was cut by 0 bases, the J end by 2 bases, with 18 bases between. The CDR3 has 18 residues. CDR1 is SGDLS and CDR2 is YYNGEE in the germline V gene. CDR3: CASSVGLSVGGTYNEQFF. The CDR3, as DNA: TGTGCCAGCAGCGTAGGTCTATCGGTGGGGGGTACCTACAATGAGCAGTTCTTC.

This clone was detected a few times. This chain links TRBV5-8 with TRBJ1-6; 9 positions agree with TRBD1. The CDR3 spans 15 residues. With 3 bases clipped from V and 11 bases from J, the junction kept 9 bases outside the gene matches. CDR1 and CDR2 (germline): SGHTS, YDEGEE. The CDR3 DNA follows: TGTGCCAGCAGCTCCGACAGGGGGGAGGTGGCACCCCTCCACTTT. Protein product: CASSSDRGEVAPLHF. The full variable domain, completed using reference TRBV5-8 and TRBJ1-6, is EAGVTQSPTHLIKTRGQQATLRCSPISGHTSVYWYQQALGLGLQFLLWYDEGEERNRGNFPPRFSGRQFPNYSSELNVNALELEDSALYLCASSSDRGEVAPLHFGNGTRLTVT.

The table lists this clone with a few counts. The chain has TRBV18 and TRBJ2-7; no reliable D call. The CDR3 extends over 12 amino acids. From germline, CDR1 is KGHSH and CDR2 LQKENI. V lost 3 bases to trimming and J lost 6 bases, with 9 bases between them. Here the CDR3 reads CASSPERSEQYF. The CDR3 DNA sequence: TGTGCCAGCTCACCGGAGAGGTCCGAGCAGTACTTC.

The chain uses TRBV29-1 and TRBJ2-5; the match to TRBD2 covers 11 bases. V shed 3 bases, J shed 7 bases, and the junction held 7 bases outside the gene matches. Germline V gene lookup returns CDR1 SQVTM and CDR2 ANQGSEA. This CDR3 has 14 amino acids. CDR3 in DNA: TGCAGCGTTGATGGGCTAGCGGGGGGCGGGACCCAGTACTTC. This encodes CSVDGLAGGGTQYF.

DNA for the CDR3: TGTGCCAGCTCACCACCGAAAACTCTCAGCACAGATACGCAGTATTTT. Translated: CASSPPKTLSTDTQYF. The chain carries TRBV18 and TRBJ2-3; D not resolved. Between the trimmed V and J ends, which lost 0 bases and 0 bases, there was a span of 10 bases. Germline CDR1 and CDR2: KGHSH and LQKENI. CDR3 length: 16 amino acids.

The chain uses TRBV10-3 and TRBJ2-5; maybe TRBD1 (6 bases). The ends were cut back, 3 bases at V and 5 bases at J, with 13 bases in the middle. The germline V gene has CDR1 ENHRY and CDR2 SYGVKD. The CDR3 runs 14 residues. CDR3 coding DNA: TGTGCCATCAGTGATAGTTTGGGGGCTGAGACCCAGTACTTC. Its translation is CAISDSLGAETQYF.

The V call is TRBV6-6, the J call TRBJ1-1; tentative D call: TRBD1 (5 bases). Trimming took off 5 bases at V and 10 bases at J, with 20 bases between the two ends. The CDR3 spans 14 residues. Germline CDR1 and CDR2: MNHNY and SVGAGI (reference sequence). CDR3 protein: CASSHAWDSPGAFF. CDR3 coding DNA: TGTGCCAGCAGTCATGCTTGGGACTCCCCTGGAGCTTTCTTT.

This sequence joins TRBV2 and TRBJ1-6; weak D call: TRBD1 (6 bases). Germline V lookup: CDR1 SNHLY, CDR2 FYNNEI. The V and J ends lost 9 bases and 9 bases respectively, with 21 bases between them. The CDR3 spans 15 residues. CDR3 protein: CARSYLQGEASPLHF. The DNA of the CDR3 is TGTGCCAGGAGCTACCTACAGGGAGAAGCTTCACCCCTCCACTTT.

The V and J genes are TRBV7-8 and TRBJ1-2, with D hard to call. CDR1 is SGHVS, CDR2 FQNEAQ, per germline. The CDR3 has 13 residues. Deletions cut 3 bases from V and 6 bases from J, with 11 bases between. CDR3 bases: TGTGCCAGCAGCTTTGCCGGGTCGGATGGCTACACCTTC. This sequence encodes CASSFAGSDGYTF.

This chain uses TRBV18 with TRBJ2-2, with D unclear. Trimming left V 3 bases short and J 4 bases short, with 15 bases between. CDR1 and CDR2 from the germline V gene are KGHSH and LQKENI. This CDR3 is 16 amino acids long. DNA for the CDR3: TGTGCCAGCTCACCTGACCCGGTCAGAGGCACCGGGGAGCTGTTTTTT. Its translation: CASSPDPVRGTGELFF.

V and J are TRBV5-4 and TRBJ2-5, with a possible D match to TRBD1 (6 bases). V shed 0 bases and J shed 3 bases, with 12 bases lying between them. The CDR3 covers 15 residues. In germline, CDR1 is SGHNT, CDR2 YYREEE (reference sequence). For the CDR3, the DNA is TGTGCCAGCAGCTTGGGAACAGGGCGGGAAGAGACCCAGTACTTC. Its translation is CASSLGTGREETQYF.

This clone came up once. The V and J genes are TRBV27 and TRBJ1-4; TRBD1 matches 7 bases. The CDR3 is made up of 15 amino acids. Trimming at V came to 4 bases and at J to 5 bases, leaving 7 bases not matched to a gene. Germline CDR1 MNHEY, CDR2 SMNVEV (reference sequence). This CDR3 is CASSYRQGENEKLFF. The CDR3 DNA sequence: TGTGCCAGCAGTTACCGACAGGGCGAAAATGAAAAACTGTTTTTT.

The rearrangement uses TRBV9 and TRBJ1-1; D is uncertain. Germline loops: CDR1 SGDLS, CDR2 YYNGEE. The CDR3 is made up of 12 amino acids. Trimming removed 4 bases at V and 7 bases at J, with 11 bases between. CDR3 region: CASSSHTGEAFF. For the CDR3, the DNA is TGTGCCAGCAGCTCTCACACCGGTGAAGCTTTCTTT.

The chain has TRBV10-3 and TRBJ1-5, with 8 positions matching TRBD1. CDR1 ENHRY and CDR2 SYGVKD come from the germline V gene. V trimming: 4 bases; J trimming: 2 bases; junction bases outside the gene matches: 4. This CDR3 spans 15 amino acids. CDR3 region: CAISGGQGGNQPQHF. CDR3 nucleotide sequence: TGTGCCATCAGTGGCGGACAGGGAGGCAATCAGCCCCAGCATTTT.

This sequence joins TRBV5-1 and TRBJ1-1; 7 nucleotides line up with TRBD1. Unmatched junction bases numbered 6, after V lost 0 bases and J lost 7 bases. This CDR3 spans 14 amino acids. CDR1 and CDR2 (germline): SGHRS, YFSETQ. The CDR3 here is CASSLGGTESEAFF. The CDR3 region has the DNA TGCGCCAGCAGCTTGGGAGGGACAGAAAGTGAAGCTTTCTTT.

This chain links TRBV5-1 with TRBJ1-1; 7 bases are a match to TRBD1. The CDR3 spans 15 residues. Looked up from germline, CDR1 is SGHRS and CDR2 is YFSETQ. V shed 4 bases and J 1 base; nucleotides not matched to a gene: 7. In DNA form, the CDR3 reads TGCGCCAGCAGCCCCGACAGGGTGGAGAACACTGAAGCTTTCTTT. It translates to CASSPDRVENTEAFF.

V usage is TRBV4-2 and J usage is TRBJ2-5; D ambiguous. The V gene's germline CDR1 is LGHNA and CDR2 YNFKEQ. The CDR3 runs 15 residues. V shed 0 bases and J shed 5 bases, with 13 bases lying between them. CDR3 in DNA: TGTGCCAGCAGCCAAGAATGGGCTGCTAAGGAGACCCAGTACTTC. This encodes CASSQEWAAKETQYF.

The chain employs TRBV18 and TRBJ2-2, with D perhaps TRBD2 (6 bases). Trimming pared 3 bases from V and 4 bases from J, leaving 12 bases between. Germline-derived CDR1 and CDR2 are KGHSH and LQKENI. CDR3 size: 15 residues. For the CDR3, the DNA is TGTGCCAGCTCACCTCGTAGCGGCCTCACCGGGGAGCTGTTTTTT. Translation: CASSPRSGLTGELFF.

The CDR3 DNA is TGTGCCAGCAGGTGGGGGGCAGGGCCGGAGACCCAGTACTTC. This gives the protein CASRWGAGPETQYF. J is TRBJ2-5 and V is TRBV6-6; D assignment may be TRBD1 or TRBD2 (6 bases each). CDR1 is MNHNY, CDR2 SVGAGI, per germline (reference sequence). The CDR3 has 14 amino acids. V was shortened by 6 bases and J by 5 bases, with 16 bases between the two germline ends.

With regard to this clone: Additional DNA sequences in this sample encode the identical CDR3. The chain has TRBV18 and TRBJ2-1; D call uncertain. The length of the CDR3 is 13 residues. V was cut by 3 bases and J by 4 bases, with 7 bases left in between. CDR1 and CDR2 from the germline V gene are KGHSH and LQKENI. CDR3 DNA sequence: TGTGCCAGCTCACCGCCGTCGTACAATGAGCAGTTCTTC. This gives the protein CASSPPSYNEQFF. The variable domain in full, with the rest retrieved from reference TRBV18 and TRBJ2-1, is NAGVMQNPRHLVRRRGQEARLRCSPMKGHSHVYWYRQLPEEGLKFMVYLQKENIIDESGMPKERFSAEFPKEGPSILRIQQVVRGDSAAYFCASSPPSYNEQFFGPGTRLTVL.

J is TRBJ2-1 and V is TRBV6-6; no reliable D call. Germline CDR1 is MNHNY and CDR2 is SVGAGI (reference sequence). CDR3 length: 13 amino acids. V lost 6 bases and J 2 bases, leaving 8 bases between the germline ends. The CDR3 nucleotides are TGTGCCAGCAGAACCAGACCCTACAATGAGCAGTTCTTC. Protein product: CASRTRPYNEQFF.

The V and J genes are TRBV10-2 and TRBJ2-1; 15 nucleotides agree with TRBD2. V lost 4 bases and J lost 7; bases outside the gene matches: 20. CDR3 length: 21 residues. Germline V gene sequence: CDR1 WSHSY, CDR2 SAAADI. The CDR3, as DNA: TGCGCCAGCAGTGGTCTAGGGACTAGCGGGGGGTTAGCATTTCGGACAAATGAGCAGTTCTTC. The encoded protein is CASSGLGTSGGLAFRTNEQFF.

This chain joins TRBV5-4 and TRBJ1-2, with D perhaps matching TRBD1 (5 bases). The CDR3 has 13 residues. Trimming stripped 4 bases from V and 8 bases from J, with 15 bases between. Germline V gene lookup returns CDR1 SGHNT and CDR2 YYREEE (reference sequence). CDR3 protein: CASSDRRVRGYTF. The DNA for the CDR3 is TGTGCCAGCAGCGACAGACGAGTGAGGGGCTACACCTTC.

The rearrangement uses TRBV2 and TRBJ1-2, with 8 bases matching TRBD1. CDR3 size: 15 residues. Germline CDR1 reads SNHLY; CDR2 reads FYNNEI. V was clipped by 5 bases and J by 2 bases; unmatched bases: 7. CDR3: CASSFGTGGNYGYTF. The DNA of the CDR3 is TGTGCCAGCAGTTTCGGGACAGGAGGGAACTATGGCTACACCTTC.

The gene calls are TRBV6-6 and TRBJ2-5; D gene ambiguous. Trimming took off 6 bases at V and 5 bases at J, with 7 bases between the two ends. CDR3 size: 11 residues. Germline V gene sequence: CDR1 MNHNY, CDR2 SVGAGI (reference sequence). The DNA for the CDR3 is TGTGCCAGCAGCCACGGGGAGACCCAGTACTTC. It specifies CASSHGETQYF.

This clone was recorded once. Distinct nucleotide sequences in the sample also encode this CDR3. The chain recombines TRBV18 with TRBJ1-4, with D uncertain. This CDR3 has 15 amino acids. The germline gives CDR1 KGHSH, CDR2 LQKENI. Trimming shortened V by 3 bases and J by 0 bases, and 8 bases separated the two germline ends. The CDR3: CASSPRHATNEKLFF. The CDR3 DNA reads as TGTGCCAGCTCACCGCGGCATGCAACTAATGAAAAACTGTTTTTT.

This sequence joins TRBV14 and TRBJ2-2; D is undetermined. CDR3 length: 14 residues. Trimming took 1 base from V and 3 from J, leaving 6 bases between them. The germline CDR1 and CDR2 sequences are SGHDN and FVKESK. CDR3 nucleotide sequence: TGTGCCAGCAGCCAAGCGCAGTACACCGGGGAGCTGTTTTTT. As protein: CASSQAQYTGELFF.